These 21 T cell receptor beta chains came from one sample sequenced in a study of blood T cell repertoires in COVID-19. Libraries were prepared by immunoSEQ multiplex PCR; TCRdb keeps only in-frame clonotypes and omits some of them. Of 200,000 to 250,000 clones listed, approximately 81% are singletons. Material for sequencing was PBMCs or T cells enriched from blood (not recorded which). These receptors were taken from a woman aged 50 to 60 with acute COVID-19.

The V and J genes are TRBV4-3 and TRBJ1-3, with TRBD1 identical over 7 bases. After removal of 0 bases from V and 4 bases from J, the junction contained 9 bases not matched to a gene. The CDR3 runs to 17 residues. Germline V gene lookup returns CDR1 LGHNA and CDR2 YSLEER. The CDR3 loop is CASSQDRVQGSGNTIYF. For the CDR3, the DNA is TGCGCCAGCAGCCAAGATCGAGTACAGGGGTCGGGAAACACCATATATTTT.

V usage is TRBV29-1 and J usage is TRBJ1-1; 7 bases align to TRBD1. The germline gives CDR1 SQVTM, CDR2 ANQGSEA. This CDR3 has 13 amino acids. V lost 3 bases to trimming and J lost 1 base; unmatched junction nucleotides: 2. CDR3 loop: CSVERQGNTEAFF. CDR3 DNA sequence: TGCAGCGTTGAGAGACAGGGGAACACTGAAGCTTTCTTT.

The chain joins TRBV7-9 to TRBJ2-3, with 10 nucleotides matching TRBD2. Germline CDR1 and CDR2: SEHNR and FQNEAQ (reference sequence). The CDR3 has 16 amino acids. V was clipped by 1 base and J by 0 bases; unmatched bases: 1. The DNA of the CDR3 is TGTGCCAGCAGCTTAGGGACTAGCGGAAGCACAGATACGCAGTATTTT. It codes for CASSLGTSGSTDTQYF.

CDR3 amino acids: CAWSPGLPSSGANVLTF. CDR3 nucleotide sequence: TGTGCCTGGAGCCCCGGACTACCAAGCTCTGGGGCCAACGTCCTGACTTTC. The V and J genes are TRBV30 and TRBJ2-6; weak D call: TRBD2 (6 bases). Trimming removed 3 bases from V and 0 bases from J, with 15 bases in between. The CDR3 is 17 amino acids. CDR1 and CDR2 from the germline V gene are GTSNPN and SVGIG (reference sequence).

This chain connects TRBV27 to TRBJ2-5; 8 positions agree with TRBD2. Germline CDR1 reads MNHEY; CDR2 reads SMNVEV (reference sequence). V was pared by 4 bases and J by 5 bases, with 9 bases of the junction left unmatched. The CDR3 length is 15 residues. This CDR3 reads CASSSRGAGRETQYF. The DNA for the CDR3 is TGTGCCAGCAGTTCGCGGGGGGCTGGACGGGAGACCCAGTACTTC.

In its sample, this clone was seen once. This chain joins TRBV6-5 and TRBJ2-5, with D possibly TRBD2 on 6 matching bases. V shed 6 bases and J shed 1 base, with 12 bases lying between them. The CDR3 runs 14 residues. Germline values: CDR1 MNHEY, CDR2 SVGAGI. The CDR3 is CASSGTSPQETQYF. Here the CDR3 DNA reads TGTGCCAGCAGCGGTACTAGCCCCCAAGAGACCCAGTACTTC.

The chain couples TRBV2 to TRBJ2-7; the match to TRBD2 covers 11 bases. The V gene's germline CDR1 is SNHLY and CDR2 FYNNEI. CDR3 size: 16 residues. Trimming took 4 bases from V and 3 from J; bases not matched to a gene: 8. This chain's CDR3 is CASSVLLAGVDYEQYF. Here the CDR3 DNA reads TGTGCCAGCAGTGTATTACTAGCGGGAGTCGACTACGAGCAGTACTTC.

This chain links TRBV2 with TRBJ2-7; perhaps TRBD2 as D (5 bases). The CDR3 extends over 12 amino acids. Germline lookup yields CDR1 SNHLY and CDR2 FYNNEI. Trimming left V 6 bases short and J 2 bases short, with 8 bases between. The CDR3 reads CASSPGAYEQYF. In DNA form, the CDR3 reads TGTGCCAGCAGCCCCGGGGCCTACGAGCAGTACTTC.

This clone appeared a single time. The gene calls are TRBV12-5 and TRBJ2-7; no clear D. Germline CDR1 reads LGHNT; CDR2 reads FRNRAP. V was cut by 4 bases and J by 0 bases, with 4 bases left in between. The CDR3 sequence is 12 residues long. In nucleotides, the CDR3 is TGTGCTAGTGGTTCCCTCTCCTACGAGCAGTACTTC. It codes for CASGSLSYEQYF. Full variable domain (rest looked up from reference TRBV12-5 and TRBJ2-7): DARVTQTPRHKVTEMGQEVTMRCQPILGHNTVFWYRQTMMQGLELLAYFRNRAPLDDSGMPKDRFSAEMPDATLATLKIQPSEPRDSAVYFCASGSLSYEQYFGPGTRLTVT.

This CDR3 is CASSLPTGGFGYTF. The CDR3 DNA reads as TGTGCCAGCAGTCTCCCGACAGGGGGGTTTGGCTACACCTTC. This sequence joins TRBV28 and TRBJ1-2, with 9 bases identical to TRBD1. CDR1 MDHEN and CDR2 SYDVKM come from the germline V gene. The CDR3 covers 14 residues. The V segment lost 5 bases and the J segment 7 bases; nucleotides outside the gene matches: 8.

The CDR3 spells CASSPGLAGQGAKNIQYF. CDR3 nucleotide sequence: TGTGCCAGCAGCCCGGGACTAGCGGGTCAGGGAGCCAAAAACATTCAGTACTTC. The V call is TRBV27, the J call TRBJ2-4; 12 positions agree with TRBD2. CDR1 and CDR2 from the germline V gene are MNHEY and SMNVEV (reference sequence). With 6 bases clipped from V and 0 bases from J, the junction kept 9 bases outside the gene matches. This CDR3 has 18 residues.

The rearrangement links TRBV7-2 to TRBJ1-2, with 7 bases fitting TRBD1. The CDR3 extends over 19 amino acids. Germline V gene data show CDR1 as SGHTA and CDR2 as FQGNSA. V was clipped by 1 base and J by 0 bases; unmatched bases: 14. This CDR3 reads CASSLGPRSRGTSNYGYTF. The DNA of the CDR3 is TGTGCCAGCAGCTTAGGCCCTCGAAGCAGGGGGACCTCTAACTATGGCTACACCTTC.

The gene calls are TRBV28 and TRBJ2-3; possible D gene TRBD1, 5 bases. The CDR3 totals 15 residues. The germline gives CDR1 MDHEN, CDR2 SYDVKM. V lost 4 bases and J 0 bases, leaving 11 bases between the germline ends. In DNA, the CDR3 is TGTGCCAGCAGTTACAGGATCCTGAGCACAGATACGCAGTATTTT. Protein sequence: CASSYRILSTDTQYF.

The chain carries TRBV12-5 and TRBJ1-4, with 7 bases aligning to TRBD1. V was clipped by 5 bases and J by 6 bases; unmatched bases: 9. Germline-derived CDR1 and CDR2 are LGHNT and FRNRAP. This CDR3 contains 15 residues. The CDR3 loop is CASGPMTGNDEKLFF. The DNA for the CDR3 is TGTGCTAGTGGTCCAATGACAGGGAACGATGAAAAACTGTTTTTT.

The chain employs TRBV27 and TRBJ2-5; TRBD2 matches at 7 bases. In germline, CDR1 is MNHEY, CDR2 SMNVEV (reference sequence). The CDR3 totals 17 residues. V shed 2 bases and J 5 bases; nucleotides not matched to a gene: 14. The CDR3 is CASSLKPSGSLGETQYF. DNA of the CDR3: TGTGCCAGCAGTTTAAAGCCTAGCGGATCCCTTGGGGAGACCCAGTACTTC.

The genes are TRBV29-1 and TRBJ1-2, with a tentative D call TRBD1 (5 bases). Germline V gene lookup returns CDR1 SQVTM and CDR2 ANQGSEA. The CDR3 is 13 residues long. Trimming removed 2 bases from V and 7 bases from J, with 14 bases in between. The CDR3 loop is CSVESFRGSGYTF. As DNA, the CDR3 is TGCAGCGTTGAATCGTTTAGGGGAAGTGGCTACACCTTC.

This chain links TRBV5-4 with TRBJ2-7; 10 bases are shared with TRBD2. The V and J ends lost 0 bases and 1 base, in that order; junction bases with no gene match: 7. This CDR3 region has 17 residues. The germline CDR1 and CDR2 sequences are SGHNT and YYREEE (reference sequence). This CDR3 is CASSLAGLAGGSYEQYF. CDR3 nucleotides: TGTGCCAGCAGCTTGGCCGGGTTAGCGGGAGGTTCCTACGAGCAGTACTTC. Supplemented by reference TRBV5-4 and TRBJ2-7, the full variable domain reads ETGVTQSPTHLIKTRGQQVTLRCSSQSGHNTVSWYQQALGQGPQFIFQYYREEENGRGNFPPRFSGLQFPNYSSELNVNALELDDSALYLCASSLAGLAGGSYEQYFGPGTRLTVT.

V usage is TRBV4-2 and J usage is TRBJ1-6; a weak D match, TRBD1 (5 bases). The ends were cut back, 3 bases at V and 8 bases at J, with 14 bases in the middle. The CDR3 has 15 residues. Germline V lookup: CDR1 LGHNA, CDR2 YNFKEQ. This chain's CDR3 is CASSQPGPRDSPLHF. For the CDR3, the DNA is TGTGCCAGCAGCCAGCCCGGGCCCAGGGATTCACCCCTCCACTTT.

V usage is TRBV7-2 and J usage is TRBJ2-1, with TRBD2 identical over 10 bases. Trimming removed 3 bases from V and 8 bases from J; junction bases left unmatched: 7. This CDR3 region has 15 residues. Germline V gene sequence: CDR1 SGHTA, CDR2 FQGNSA. The CDR3 DNA sequence: TGTGCCAGCAGCTTTCTAGCGGGAGAGGGGCATGAGCAGTTCTTC. It is translated as CASSFLAGEGHEQFF. Looking up the rest from reference TRBV7-2 and TRBJ2-1 gives the full variable domain: GAGVSQSPSNKVTEKGKDVELRCDPISGHTALYWYRQSLGQGLEFLIYFQGNSAPDKSGLPSDRFSAERTGGSVSTLTIQRTQQEDSAVYLCASSFLAGEGHEQFFGPGTRLTVL.

This chain links TRBV28 with TRBJ1-5, with 9 nucleotides matching TRBD1. The germline V gene encodes CDR1 MDHEN and CDR2 SYDVKM. The CDR3 has 15 amino acids. The V and J ends lost 6 bases and 3 bases, in that order; junction bases with no gene match: 6. DNA for the CDR3: TGTGCCAGCAGCCTAACAGGGGGCTACAATCAGCCCCAGCATTTT. Translated, it gives CASSLTGGYNQPQHF.

The CDR3 DNA reads TGCGCCAGCAGCTTGCGGACAGGGGATAATTCACCCCTCCACTTT. It translates to CASSLRTGDNSPLHF. This rearrangement joins TRBV5-1 to TRBJ1-6; 9 bases map to TRBD1. The CDR3 contains 15 residues. V was clipped by 1 base and J by 5 bases; unmatched bases: 1. The V gene's germline CDR1 is SGHRS and CDR2 YFSETQ.